The 9 T cell receptor beta chains below were found in one sample sequenced in a study of T cells in Graves' hyperthyroidism and ophthalmopathy. Using RNA transcripts as the source, TCR beta CDR3 regions were amplified. HTBI primers were used for first-round RT-PCR of the TCR CDR3. Via MiXCR, TCRdb re-called the multiplex PCR reads, giving one row per CDR3 protein. Among about 400,000 distinct CDR3 sequences, about 15% were seen once, and the ten largest hold roughly 26%. The sample taken for sequencing was blood. The receptors shown here come from a woman aged 18-29 years with Graves' hyperthyroidism that later progressed to Graves' ophthalmopathy.

This clonotype was counted at least ten times. The genes are TRBV20-1 and TRBJ2-5; D possibly corresponds to TRBD2 (6 bases). V gave up 5 bases and J gave up 9 bases, with 22 bases separating them. The CDR3 runs 14 residues. CDR1 is DFQATT and CDR2 is SNEGSKA in the germline V gene (reference sequence). CDR3 in DNA: TGCAGTGCTGGAGGGCCAGGAATCAAGAGGTCCCAGTACTTC. Protein: CSAGGPGIKRSQYF.

This clonotype has ten or more counts. The rearrangement joins TRBV18 to TRBJ2-5; 9 bases line up with TRBD2. With V trimmed by 2 bases and J by 4 bases, 5 bases remained unmatched. The CDR3 runs to 15 residues. Germline V gene data show CDR1 as KGHSH and CDR2 as LQKENI. The CDR3: CASSPRLAETETQYF. CDR3 DNA: TGTGCCAGCTCACCAAGACTAGCGGAGACAGAGACCCAGTACTTC. Full variable domain (outside the CDR3, taken from reference TRBV18 and TRBJ2-5): NAGVMQNPRHLVRRRGQEARLRCSPMKGHSHVYWYRQLPEEGLKFMVYLQKENIIDESGMPKERFSAEFPKEGPSILRIQQVVRGDSAAYFCASSPRLAETETQYFGPGTRLLVL.

The CDR3 reads CATSHYYNEQFF. The CDR3 nucleotides are TGTGCCACCTCCCATTATTACAATGAGCAGTTCTTC. This chain joins TRBV15 and TRBJ2-1; D not resolved. The germline V and J ends were trimmed by 8 bases and 4 bases, with 9 bases remaining between them. The CDR3 is 12 residues long. Germline V CDR1 and CDR2: LNHNV, YYDKDF (reference sequence).

This clonotype occurred many times. At one of its ends the junction is not consistent with the germline gene, which may arise from a read error. The chain combines TRBV6-1 with TRBJ2-2, with TRBD2 identical over 8 bases. The CDR3 is made up of 15 amino acids. Germline CDR1 is MNHNS and CDR2 is SASEGT. In nucleotides, the CDR3 is TGTGCCAGCAGTACTAGCGGCGCGAACACCGGGGAACTGTTTTTT. It codes for CASSTSGANTGELFF.

The chain combines TRBV29-1 with TRBJ2-7, with TRBD1 matching 8 bases. After removal of 5 bases from V and 1 base from J, the junction contained 7 bases not matched to a gene. The germline CDR1 and CDR2 sequences are SQVTM and ANQGSEA. This CDR3 has 14 residues. CDR3 residues: CSVLDREVSYEQYF. As DNA, the CDR3 is TGCAGCGTTCTGGACAGGGAGGTATCCTACGAGCAGTACTTC.

This clonotype was recorded many times. The chain joins TRBV7-9 to TRBJ2-1; maybe TRBD2 (5 bases). This CDR3 contains 15 residues. Germline CDR1 and CDR2: SEHNR and FQNEAQ (reference sequence). Trimming removed 6 bases from V and 0 bases from J, with 12 bases in between. CDR3 nucleotide sequence: TGTGCCAGCAGTTCGTCCGGGGACTCCTACAATGAGCAGTTCTTC. Its protein product is CASSSSGDSYNEQFF. Together with reference TRBV7-9 and TRBJ2-1, the CDR3 gives the full variable domain: DTGVSQNPRHKITKRGQNVTFRCDPISEHNRLYWYRQTLGQGPEFLTYFQNEAQLEKSRLLSDRFSAERPKGSFSTLEIQRTEQGDSAMYLCASSSSGDSYNEQFFGPGTRLTVL.

In this sample, this clonotype turned up many times. The rearrangement joins TRBV7-8 to TRBJ1-1, with D maybe TRBD1 (6 bases). Germline values: CDR1 SGHVS, CDR2 FQNEAQ. This CDR3 has 14 residues. The V gene lost 5 bases and the J gene lost 4 bases, with 14 bases spanning the gap. CDR3 sequence reads: CASSTSGRGTEAFF. CDR3 nucleotide sequence: TGTGCCAGCAGCACATCGGGCAGGGGCACTGAAGCTTTCTTT.

This clonotype appeared once. This clone may be a read error of a much larger clone one base away. In DNA, the CDR3 is TGTGCCAGCAGTGAAGTAGTTCGCCCCGGGGAGCTGTTTTTT. It translates to CASSEVVRPGELFF. This sequence joins TRBV2 and TRBJ2-2; D unclear. Trimming removed 1 base at V and 6 bases at J, with 9 bases between. CDR3 length: 14 residues. CDR1 SNHLY and CDR2 FYNNEI come from the germline V gene. Using reference TRBV2 and TRBJ2-2 for the parts outside the CDR3, the full variable domain is EPEVTQTPSHQVTQMGQEVILRCVPISNHLYFYWYRQILGQKVEFLVSFYNNEISEKSEIFDDQFSVERPDGSNFTLKIRSTKLEDSAMYFCASSEVVRPGELFFGEGSRLTVL.

This clonotype appeared many times. The rearrangement uses TRBV7-2 and TRBJ2-3; TRBD1 matches at 7 bases. The CDR3 spans 16 residues. Germline CDR1 reads SGHTA; CDR2 reads FQGNSA. The V segment lost 1 base and the J segment 8 bases; nucleotides outside the gene matches: 12. CDR3 coding DNA: TGTGCCAGCAGCTTAGAAGCACAGGGGTACCGCGGTACGCAGTATTTT. This codes for CASSLEAQGYRGTQYF.